The clone carrying this T cell receptor (beta chain) was observed at least ten times. Primers targeting TRAV and TRBV primed first-strand cDNA, covering alpha and beta chains. The authors amplified TCRs for 20 to 25 PCR cycles with a constant-region primer and a V-primer adapter. Each CDR3 protein gets one entry after TCRdb re-called the reads with MiXCR. Of almost 40,000 distinct CDR3 sequences listed, 31% are singletons. Documented time point: before trial treatment. The data originate from a study of low-dose radiotherapy and immunotherapy resistance in tumors. Looking at the study overall: Ipilimumab 1 mg/kg every six weeks, together with nivolumab 240 mg every two weeks, was given intravenously to patients.

The sample in question was PBMCs, obtained before treatment. This clonotype was sampled from a male donor with gallbladder cancer.

Written as DNA, the CDR3 is TGTGCCAGTAGTATTGGAAAAATTTTTGAAGCTTTCTTT. This sequence encodes CASSIGKIFEAFF. The gene calls are TRBV19 and TRBJ1-1, with D uncertain. Trimming left V 3 bases short and J 7 bases short, with 12 bases between. This CDR3 region has 13 residues. CDR1 is LNHDA, CDR2 SQIVND, per germline (reference sequence).